This TCR beta chain was sequenced during a study of cytomegalovirus exposure and HLA in healthy donors. The germline V gene has CDR1 WNHNN and CDR2 SYGVQD (reference sequence). The CDR3 is 15 amino acids. The V and J ends lost 5 bases and 4 bases respectively, with 14 bases between them. A word on this clone: Its antigen remains unidentified.

Study-level results: The study recorded 164 TCR beta chains that were cytomegalovirus-associated.

The PCR had 60 Vbeta and 13 Jbeta primers. Original data processing: Later, an analysis found about 83 million unique TCR beta chains, and roughly 10 million of these were shared. Generated by immunoSEQ multiplex PCR, the TCRdb table keeps only in-frame clones and is missing some. The V and J calls and clone size come from that table; D and trimming were worked out from the DNA. The sample has about 170,000 clones. In nominal health when sampled, donors likely had unrecorded immune exposures nonetheless. The sequence derives from a woman younger than 30 in good health and CMV-seropositive. V usage is TRBV10-1 and J usage is TRBJ1-4; a weak D match, TRBD1 (6 bases). The sequencing sample was made of PBMCs. In DNA form, the CDR3 reads TGCGCCAGCAGTCCGGACAGAAAGCTTAATGAAAAACTGTTTTTT. Translated, it gives CASSPDRKLNEKLFF.